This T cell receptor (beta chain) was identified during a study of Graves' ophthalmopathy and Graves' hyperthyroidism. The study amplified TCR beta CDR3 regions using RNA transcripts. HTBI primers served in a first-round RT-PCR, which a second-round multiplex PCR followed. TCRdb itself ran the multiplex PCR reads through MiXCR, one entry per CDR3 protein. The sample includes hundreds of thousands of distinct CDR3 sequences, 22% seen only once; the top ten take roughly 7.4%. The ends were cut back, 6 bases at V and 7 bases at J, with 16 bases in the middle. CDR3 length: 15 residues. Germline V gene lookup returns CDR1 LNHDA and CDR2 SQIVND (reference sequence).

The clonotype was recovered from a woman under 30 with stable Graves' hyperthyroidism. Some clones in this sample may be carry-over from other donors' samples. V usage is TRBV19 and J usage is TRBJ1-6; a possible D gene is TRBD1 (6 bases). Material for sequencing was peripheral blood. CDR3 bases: TGTGCCAGTAGCTACCCCGGGGGCGTGAATTCACCCCTCCACTTT. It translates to CASSYPGGVNSPLHF.